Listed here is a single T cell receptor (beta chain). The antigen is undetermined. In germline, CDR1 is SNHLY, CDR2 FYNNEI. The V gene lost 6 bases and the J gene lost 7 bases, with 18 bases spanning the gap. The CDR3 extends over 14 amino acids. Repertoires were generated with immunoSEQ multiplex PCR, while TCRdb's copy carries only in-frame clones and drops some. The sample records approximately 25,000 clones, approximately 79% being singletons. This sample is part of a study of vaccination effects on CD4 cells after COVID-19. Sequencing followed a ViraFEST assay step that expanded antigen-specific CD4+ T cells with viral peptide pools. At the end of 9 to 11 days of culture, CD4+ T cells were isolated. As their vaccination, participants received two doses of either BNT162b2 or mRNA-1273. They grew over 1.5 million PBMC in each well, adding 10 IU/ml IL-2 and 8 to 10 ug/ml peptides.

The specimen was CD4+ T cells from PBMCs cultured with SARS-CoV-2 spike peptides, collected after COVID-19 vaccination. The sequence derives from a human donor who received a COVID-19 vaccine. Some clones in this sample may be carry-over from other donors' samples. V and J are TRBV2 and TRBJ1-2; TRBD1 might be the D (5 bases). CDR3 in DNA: TGTGCCAGCAGGATAGGGACCTCGGCCGGTGGCTACACCTTC. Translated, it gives CASRIGTSAGGYTF.